Below, 9 T cell receptor beta chains from the same sample are listed, as sequenced in a study of blood T cells in healthy people across ages. Combining a sample-barcoded 5' primer with a J-beta primer mix, a second PCR ran for roughly 7 to 11 cycles. TCRdb redid the calling of the 5' RACE reads with MiXCR, one entry per CDR3 protein. The table shows 1 million to 1.2 million distinct CDR3 sequences, with 30% to 40% occurring only once. The sample consisted of blood. These receptors were obtained from a man younger than 30 in good health.

This clonotype occurred many times. The CDR3 reads CASSARTGSYEQYF. DNA for the CDR3: TGTGCCAGCAGTGCCAGGACAGGGTCCTACGAGCAGTACTTC. The chain couples TRBV2 to TRBJ2-7, with 8 bases that match TRBD1. Germline V gives CDR1 SNHLY, CDR2 FYNNEI. Trimming cost V 4 bases and J 1 base; bases outside gene matches: 3. There are 14 residues in the CDR3.

The J gene is TRBJ2-7, the V gene TRBV7-2; TRBD1 agrees at 7 bases. In germline, CDR1 is SGHTA, CDR2 FQGNSA. V dropped 0 bases and J dropped 0; count of bases not matched to a gene: 2. This CDR3 contains 15 residues. The chain's CDR3 is CASSLARDSSYEQYF. CDR3 bases: TGTGCCAGCAGCTTAGCCCGGGACAGCTCCTACGAGCAGTACTTC.

CDR3 in amino acids: CSVRGQEPGYTF. The DNA of the CDR3 is TGCAGCGTTAGGGGACAGGAACCTGGCTACACCTTC. The gene calls are TRBV29-1 and TRBJ1-2; 8 bases map to TRBD1. Losses at the gene ends were 5 bases for V and 7 bases for J; bases not matched to a gene: 6. The CDR3 extends over 12 amino acids. CDR1 is SQVTM, CDR2 ANQGSEA, per germline.

Turning to this clonotype: Sequence at one end of the junction differs from germline and may be a read error. The chain uses TRBV6-2 or TRBV6-3 and TRBJ1-2; 8 bases fit TRBD1. The CDR3 runs 14 residues. The germline V gene encodes CDR1 MNHEY and CDR2 SVGEGT. CDR3 sequence reads: CAGSYSQGADGYTF. The DNA for the CDR3 is TGTGCCGGCAGTTACTCTCAGGGGGCGGATGGCTACACCTTC.

Concerning this clonotype: Being one base from a much bigger clone, this may be a read error. The chain employs TRBV29-1 and TRBJ1-4; D is uncertain. The CDR3 runs 12 residues. In germline, CDR1 is SQVTM, CDR2 ANQGSEA. For the CDR3, the DNA is TGCGGCGTGGGAACGACTAATGAAAAACTGTTTTTT. It encodes CGVGTTNEKLFF. Full variable domain (rest looked up from reference TRBV29-1 and TRBJ1-4): SAVISQKPSRDICQRGTSLTIQCQVDSQVTMMFWYRQQPGQSLTLIATANQGSEATYESGFVIDKFPISRPNLTFSTLTVSNMSPEDSSIYLCGVGTTNEKLFFGSGTQLSVL.

Only a few counts were recorded for this clonotype. The V and J genes are TRBV12-3 or TRBV12-4 and TRBJ2-1; TRBD2 might be the D (6 bases). This CDR3 contains 14 residues. The ends were cut back, 5 bases at V and 4 bases at J, with 12 bases in the middle. CDR3 sequence (DNA): TGTGCCAGCAGTCCCCTGGGACTTTACAATGAGCAGTTCTTC. Its translation: CASSPLGLYNEQFF.

The rearrangement links TRBV10-3 to TRBJ2-1, with TRBD1 matching 7 bases. The CDR3 has 13 residues. Germline-derived CDR1 and CDR2 are ENHRY and SYGVKD. Trimming removed 7 bases from V and 2 bases from J; junction bases left unmatched: 2. The CDR3 here is CAIKGATYNEQFF. Here the CDR3 DNA reads TGTGCCATCAAGGGGGCTACCTACAATGAGCAGTTCTTC.

The chain uses TRBV7-9 and TRBJ1-2; D is perhaps TRBD1 (5 bases). Germline V lookup: CDR1 SEHNR, CDR2 FQNEAQ (reference sequence). The CDR3 is 14 residues long. Trimming left V 4 bases short and J 5 bases short, with 14 bases between. CDR3 in amino acids: CASSSTWGRYGYTF. Here the CDR3 DNA reads TGTGCCAGCAGCTCGACGTGGGGGAGGTATGGCTACACCTTC. The full variable domain, in which reference TRBV7-9 and TRBJ1-2 provide the parts outside the CDR3, is DTGVSQNPRHKITKRGQNVTFRCDPISEHNRLYWYRQTLGQGPEFLTYFQNEAQLEKSRLLSDRFSAERPKGSFSTLEIQRTEQGDSAMYLCASSSTWGRYGYTFGSGTRLTVV.

The CDR3 bases are TGTGCCACCAGTGGGGGGGGCACAGATACGCAGTATTTT. Its protein is CATSGGGTDTQYF. V and J are TRBV24-1 and TRBJ2-3; the D gene is possibly TRBD2 (6 bases). Germline values: CDR1 KGHDR, CDR2 SFDVKD. This CDR3 has 13 residues. Between the trimmed V and J ends, which lost 5 bases and 1 base, there was a span of 6 bases.